Each of the 17 T cell receptor beta chains below was sequenced from the same sample in a study of T cell repertoires in cytomegalovirus infection. MiXCR was run by TCRdb on the reads, yielding one entry per CDR3 protein. The sample has approximately 180,000 distinct CDR3 sequences, about 15% seen once. The sequenced sample consisted of CD8+ T cells from PBMCs. The source of these receptors is a human donor in good health (CMV status not recorded). Some clones in this sample may be carry-over from other donors' samples.

The CDR3, as DNA: TGTGCCAGCTCAAAACAACCTGAAGCTTTCTTT. It encodes CASSKQPEAFF. V gene TRBV18 combines with J gene TRBJ1-1; D remains ambiguous. V shed 5 bases and J shed 6 bases, with 7 bases lying between them. The V gene's germline CDR1 is KGHSH and CDR2 LQKENI. The CDR3 length is 11 residues.

The J gene is TRBJ1-6, the V gene TRBV12-3 or TRBV12-4; D is unresolved. The CDR3 sequence is 14 residues long. The germline V and J ends were trimmed by 1 base and 8 bases, with 9 bases remaining between them. DNA of the CDR3: TGTGCCAGCAGTTTAGGAGGGCGGGATTCACCCCTCCACTTT. Its translation is CASSLGGRDSPLHF.

The chain carries TRBV28 and TRBJ2-3; 7 bases agree with TRBD2. CDR1 MDHEN and CDR2 SYDVKM come from the germline V gene. The CDR3 runs to 19 residues. V lost 4 bases and J lost 2; bases outside the gene matches: 18. CDR3 amino acids: CASSSDFFRGETFTDTQYF. The CDR3 nucleotides read TGTGCCAGCAGTTCCGATTTTTTCCGGGGGGAAACCTTCACAGATACGCAGTATTTT.

This sequence joins TRBV27 and TRBJ2-4; maybe TRBD1 (5 bases). Germline V gene data show CDR1 as MNHEY and CDR2 as SMNVEV (reference sequence). Trimming took 5 bases from V and 1 from J, leaving 12 bases between them. This CDR3 comprises 15 residues. The DNA for the CDR3 is TGTGCCAGCAGTAACAGACCAGGGGCCAAAAACATTCAGTACTTC. Translating gives CASSNRPGAKNIQYF.

This clonotype turned up a few times. The gene calls are TRBV2 and TRBJ2-7; D gene uncertain. This CDR3 is 12 amino acids long. In germline, CDR1 is SNHLY, CDR2 FYNNEI. V was shortened by 4 bases and J by 3 bases, with 7 bases between the two germline ends. CDR3 in DNA: TGTGCCAGCAGTGTGGAGAGCTACGAGCAGTACTTC. Its protein product is CASSVESYEQYF.

The CDR3 region has the DNA TGTGCCAGCAGCTTGAGGGTTTTTTATTTCGACGAGCAGTACTTC. Amino acids: CASSLRVFYFDEQYF. The chain carries TRBV7-6 and TRBJ2-7, with D perhaps matching TRBD2 (5 bases). This CDR3 region has 15 residues. V lost 3 bases, J lost 5 bases, and 17 bases lay in between. Germline CDR1 and CDR2: SGHVS and FNYEAQ. Looking up the rest from reference TRBV7-6 and TRBJ2-7 gives the full variable domain: GAGVSQSPRYKVTKRGQDVALRCDPISGHVSLYWYRQALGQGPEFLTYFNYEAQQDKSGLPNDRFSAERPEGSISTLTIQRTEQRDSAMYRCASSLRVFYFDEQYFGPGTRLTVT.

This clonotype has only a few counts. The rearrangement links TRBV20-1 to TRBJ1-5; tentatively, D is TRBD1 (5 bases). V lost 5 bases, J lost 0 bases, and 11 bases lay in between. Germline CDR1 DFQATT, CDR2 SNEGSKA (reference sequence). The CDR3 loop spans 14 amino acids. The CDR3 region has the DNA TGCAGTGCTCCTACAGGAGTTAGCAATCAGCCCCAGCATTTT. Encoded protein: CSAPTGVSNQPQHF.

The chain has TRBV12-3 or TRBV12-4 and TRBJ2-7; tentative D call: TRBD2 (6 bases). This CDR3 has 15 residues. V dropped 8 bases and J dropped 2 bases, with 19 bases sitting between them. The CDR3 protein is CASLSSATRTYEQYF. The CDR3 DNA follows: TGTGCCAGCCTGTCTAGCGCAACAAGAACCTACGAGCAGTACTTC.

The chain carries TRBV7-3 and TRBJ2-2; 9 bases are a match to TRBD1. The CDR3 is 14 residues long. Germline-derived CDR1 and CDR2 are SGHTA and FQGTGA. V was pared by 5 bases and J by 8 bases, with 6 bases of the junction left unmatched. The CDR3 DNA is TGTGCCAGCAGCCAAAGGACAGGGGTGGGGGAGCTGTTTTTT. It yields the protein CASSQRTGVGELFF.

This clonotype has more than one count but fewer than ten. The chain couples TRBV19 to TRBJ2-1, with TRBD2 identical over 10 bases. The CDR3 length is 15 residues. The ends lost 3 bases at V and 3 bases at J; junction bases unmatched: 2. Germline V CDR1 and CDR2: LNHDA, SQIVND (reference sequence). CDR3 coding DNA: TGTGCCAGTAGTATCAGCGGGGGGGGCTACAATGAGCAGTTCTTC. Protein: CASSISGGGYNEQFF.

This rearrangement joins TRBV7-9 to TRBJ2-1; 8 bases align to TRBD2. This CDR3 has 15 residues. CDR1 is SEHNR, CDR2 FQNEAQ, per germline (reference sequence). V dropped 3 bases and J dropped 8; count of bases not matched to a gene: 9. CDR3 in DNA: TGTGCCAGCAGCTTCTCCGGACTAGCTCTCCATGAGCAGTTCTTC. It translates to CASSFSGLALHEQFF.

The chain is built from TRBV4-3 and TRBJ2-7, with a tentative D call TRBD1 (5 bases). This CDR3 is 14 amino acids long. CDR1 is LGHNA, CDR2 YSLEER, per germline. V lost 0 bases and J 6 bases, leaving 12 bases between the germline ends. CDR3 region: CASSQESLRGEQYF. In nucleotides, the CDR3 is TGCGCCAGCAGCCAAGAAAGCCTTAGGGGCGAGCAGTACTTC.

In this sample, this clonotype turned up a few times. DNA of the CDR3: TGCAGCGTTGAAGCAGGGCGGGGGGTAGCTTTCTTT. It translates to CSVEAGRGVAFF. J is TRBJ1-1 and V is TRBV29-1, with D possibly TRBD1 on 5 matching bases. Looked up from germline, CDR1 is SQVTM and CDR2 is ANQGSEA. The length of the CDR3 is 12 residues. With 1 base removed from V and 10 bases from J, the gap between germline ends came to 13 bases.

This clonotype has only a few counts. The chain is built from TRBV4-3 and TRBJ1-1; the D gene is possibly TRBD1 (5 bases). The CDR3 runs 15 residues. V lost 1 base, J lost 5 bases, and 14 bases lay in between. The germline V gene encodes CDR1 LGHNA and CDR2 YSLEER. In nucleotides, the CDR3 is TGCGCCAGCAGCCAAGGGGGGACCCGAGGGACTGAAGCTTTCTTT. Its protein is CASSQGGTRGTEAFF.

This clonotype showed up just once. The gene calls are TRBV7-6 and TRBJ1-2; TRBD1 might be the D (6 bases). Trimming pared 2 bases from V and 2 bases from J, leaving 15 bases between. The CDR3 sequence is 16 residues long. Germline-derived CDR1 and CDR2 are SGHVS and FNYEAQ. As DNA, the CDR3 is TGTGCCAGCAGCTTACTGATCGGGGGGCGAAACTATGGCTACACCTTC. The encoded protein is CASSLLIGGRNYGYTF.

This clonotype was seen repeatedly, ten times or more. The chain employs TRBV7-2 and TRBJ2-2; 10 bases match TRBD2. The germline V gene encodes CDR1 SGHTA and CDR2 FQGNSA. CDR3 length: 16 residues. Trimming cost V 4 bases and J 2 bases; bases outside gene matches: 4. The CDR3 loop is CASSSLAGENTGELFF. The CDR3 region has the DNA TGTGCCAGCAGCTCCCTAGCGGGGGAAAACACCGGGGAGCTGTTTTTT.

This clonotype was detected only a few times. The genes are TRBV6-1 and TRBJ2-6; D uncertain. Germline CDR1 and CDR2: MNHNS and SASEGT. CDR3 length: 13 amino acids. V shed 5 bases and J shed 5 bases, with 7 bases lying between them. CDR3 protein: CASSYDWANVLTF. DNA of the CDR3: TGTGCCAGCAGTTACGATTGGGCCAACGTCCTGACTTTC.